This T cell receptor (beta chain) was found in a study of T cell repertoires in cytomegalovirus infection. About the research overall: Well-studied HLA-B-restricted CMV epitopes were used in the study alongside recently identified HLA-C-restricted ones.

The CDR3 consists of 12 residues. Unmatched junction bases numbered 2, after V lost 3 bases and J lost 7 bases. The study, taken as a whole, reports: Identification of carriers of CMV plus the relevant HLA was achieved through cumulative public TCR beta family frequency. The ex vivo response was dominated by HLA-C-restricted CMV-specific TCR beta clonotypes.

A word on this clonotype: Antigen: not known.

Each CDR3 protein gets one entry after TCRdb re-called the reads with MiXCR. The sample includes about 830,000 distinct CDR3 sequences, approximately 30% of them seen just once. The sequence was obtained from a human donor in good health (CMV status not recorded). Some clones in this sample may be carry-over from other donors' samples. This specimen was cultured CD8+ T cells from PBMCs, taken from culture after CMV antigen stimulation. The rearrangement links TRBV12-3 or TRBV12-4 to TRBJ1-1; 7 nucleotides match TRBD1. CDR3 in amino acids: CASSFGTDEAFF. Written as DNA, the CDR3 is TGTGCCAGCAGTTTCGGGACAGATGAAGCTTTCTTT.